The source of this T cell receptor (beta chain) is a study of regulatory T cells in long-lasting Graves disease. The germline V and J ends were trimmed by 1 base and 3 bases, with 4 bases remaining between them. There are 13 residues in the CDR3. The time point here: newly diagnosed GD, antithyroid drugs for less than 3 months. The TCR library was made from RNA extracted from PBMCs. TCR beta libraries were built with iRepertoire HTBI primers and Arm-PCR of CDR3 regions. TCRdb re-called the multiplex PCR reads with MiXCR, one entry per CDR3 protein. The data hold around 500,000 distinct CDR3 sequences, with 15% to 20% observed a single time. This clonotype was found many times. This sample also belongs to another study, concerning T cells in Graves' hyperthyroidism and ophthalmopathy. That study adds: Diagnoses were made from clinical symptoms, serum measures (thyroxine and TRAb), thyroid ultrasound and orbital computed tomography.

This sequence joins TRBV12-3 or TRBV12-4 and TRBJ1-5; D is undetermined. This TCR was recovered from a woman aged 40-60 years with Graves disease. Sample: peripheral blood mononuclear cells (PBMCs), taken at new diagnosis, from a patient treated with antithyroid drugs. The CDR3 loop is CASSLGYNQPQHF. The CDR3 DNA follows: TGTGCCAGCAGTTTAGGGTACAATCAGCCCCAGCATTTT.